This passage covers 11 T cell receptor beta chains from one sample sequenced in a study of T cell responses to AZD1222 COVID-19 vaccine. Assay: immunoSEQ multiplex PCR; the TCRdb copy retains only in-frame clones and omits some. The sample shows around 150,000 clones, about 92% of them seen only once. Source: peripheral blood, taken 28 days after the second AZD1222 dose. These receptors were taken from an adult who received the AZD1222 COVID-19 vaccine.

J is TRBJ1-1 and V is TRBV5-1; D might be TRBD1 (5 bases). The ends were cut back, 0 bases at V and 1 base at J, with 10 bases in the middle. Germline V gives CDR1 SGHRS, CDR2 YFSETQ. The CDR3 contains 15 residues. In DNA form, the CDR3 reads TGCGCCAGCAGCTTGGCCCCGGGACGGAACACTGAAGCTTTCTTT. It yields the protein CASSLAPGRNTEAFF.

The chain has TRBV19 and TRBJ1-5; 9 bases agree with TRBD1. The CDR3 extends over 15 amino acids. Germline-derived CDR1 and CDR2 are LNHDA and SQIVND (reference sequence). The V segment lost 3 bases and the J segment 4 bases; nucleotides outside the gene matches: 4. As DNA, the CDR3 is TGTGCCAGTAGTATTCGGACAGGGGAAAATCAGCCCCAGCATTTT. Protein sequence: CASSIRTGENQPQHF.

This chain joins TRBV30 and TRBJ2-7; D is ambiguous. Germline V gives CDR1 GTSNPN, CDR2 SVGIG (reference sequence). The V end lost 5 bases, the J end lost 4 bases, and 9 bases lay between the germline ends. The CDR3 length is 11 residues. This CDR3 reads CAWGDWYEQYF. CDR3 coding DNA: TGTGCCTGGGGAGACTGGTACGAGCAGTACTTC.

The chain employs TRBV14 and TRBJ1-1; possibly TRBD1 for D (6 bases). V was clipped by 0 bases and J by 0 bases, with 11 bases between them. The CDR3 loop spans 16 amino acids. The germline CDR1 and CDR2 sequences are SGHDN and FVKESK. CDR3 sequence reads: CASSQDWGPMNTEAFF. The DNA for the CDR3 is TGTGCCAGCAGCCAAGATTGGGGGCCCATGAACACTGAAGCTTTCTTT. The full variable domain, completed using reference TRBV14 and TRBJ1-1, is EAGVTQFPSHSVIEKGQTVTLRCDPISGHDNLYWYRRVMGKEIKFLLHFVKESKQDESGMPNNRFLAERTGGTYSTLKVQPAELEDSGVYFCASSQDWGPMNTEAFFGQGTRLTVV.

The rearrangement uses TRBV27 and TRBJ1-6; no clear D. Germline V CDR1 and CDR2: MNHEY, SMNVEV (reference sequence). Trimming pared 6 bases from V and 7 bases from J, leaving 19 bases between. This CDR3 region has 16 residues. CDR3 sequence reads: CASSPRLKRLNSPLHF. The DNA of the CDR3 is TGTGCCAGCAGCCCCAGACTAAAAAGGCTGAATTCACCCCTCCACTTT.

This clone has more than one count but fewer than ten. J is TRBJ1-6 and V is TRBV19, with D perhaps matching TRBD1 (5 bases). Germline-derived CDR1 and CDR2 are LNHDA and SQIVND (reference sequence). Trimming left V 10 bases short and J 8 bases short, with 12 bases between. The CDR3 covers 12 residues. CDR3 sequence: CATSMGDSPLHF. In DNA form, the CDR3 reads TGTGCCACCAGTATGGGGGATTCACCCCTCCACTTT.

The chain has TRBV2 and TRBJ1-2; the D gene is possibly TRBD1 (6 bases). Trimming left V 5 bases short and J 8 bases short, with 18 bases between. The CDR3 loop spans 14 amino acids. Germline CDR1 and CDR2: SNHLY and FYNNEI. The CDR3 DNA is TGTGCCAGCAGTTCCGGGACACTGGTGGGCGGCTACACCTTC. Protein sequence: CASSSGTLVGGYTF.

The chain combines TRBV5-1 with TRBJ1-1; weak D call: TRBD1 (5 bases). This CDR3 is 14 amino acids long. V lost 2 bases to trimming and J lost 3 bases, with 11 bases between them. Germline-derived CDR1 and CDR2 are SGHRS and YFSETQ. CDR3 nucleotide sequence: TGCGCCAGCAGCTTACAGGCTCCCCACACTGAAGCTTTCTTT. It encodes CASSLQAPHTEAFF.

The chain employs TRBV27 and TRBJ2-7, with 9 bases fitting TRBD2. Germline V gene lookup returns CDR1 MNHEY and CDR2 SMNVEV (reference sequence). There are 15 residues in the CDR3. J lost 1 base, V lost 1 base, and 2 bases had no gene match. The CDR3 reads CASSLYAGGSYEQYF. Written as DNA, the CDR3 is TGTGCCAGCAGTTTATACGCGGGAGGGTCCTACGAGCAGTACTTC.

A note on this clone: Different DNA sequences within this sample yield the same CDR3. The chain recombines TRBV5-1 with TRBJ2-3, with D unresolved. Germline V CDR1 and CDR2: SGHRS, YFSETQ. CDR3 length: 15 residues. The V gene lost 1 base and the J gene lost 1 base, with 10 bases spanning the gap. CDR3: CASSLMGRGTDTQYF. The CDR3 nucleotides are TGCGCCAGCAGCTTGATGGGAAGGGGCACAGATACGCAGTATTTT.

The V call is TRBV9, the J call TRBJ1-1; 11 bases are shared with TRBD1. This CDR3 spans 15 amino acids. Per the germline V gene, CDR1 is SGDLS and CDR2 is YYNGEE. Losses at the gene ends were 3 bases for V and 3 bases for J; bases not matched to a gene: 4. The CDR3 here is CASSEGTGGYTEAFF. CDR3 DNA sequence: TGTGCCAGCAGCGAGGGGACAGGGGGGTACACTGAAGCTTTCTTT.